These T cell receptor beta chains were read from a single sample in a study of CD8 T cells in Susac syndrome. TCRdb reanalysed the immunoSEQ multiplex PCR reads using MiXCR and keeps one entry per CDR3 protein. The table shows fewer than 350,000 distinct CDR3 sequences, with 89% occurring only once. Sequencing used CD8+ T cells from PBMCs. Receptors originate from a human donor with multiple sclerosis. Each CDR3 is given with its conserved first and last residue. The D gene is left open where the match is weak. The size entry is marked missing in some rows and otherwise reads once, few, many or a size class.

CDR3nt	CDR3aa	d_gene	abundance	v_gene	j_gene
TGCGCCAGCAGCCAAGTTGGAGGGGGCGGCAGAGGAAACTACACCTTC	CASSQVGGGGRGNYTF	TRBD1	NA	TRBV4-3	TRBJ1-2
TGCGCCAGCAGCTTTCGCAGCACAGGGGACAATGAGCAGTTCTTC	CASSFRSTGDNEQFF	TRBD1	NA	TRBV5-1	TRBJ2-1
TGTGCCAGTAGAACCCTGGACAGGGACGATCAGCCCCAGCATTTT	CASRTLDRDDQPQHF	TRBD1	NA	TRBV19	TRBJ1-5
TGTGCACAGGGGTCCTCCGTCCAAGAGACCCAGTACTTC	CAQGSSVQETQYF	TRBD1	NA	TRBV30	TRBJ2-5
TGTGCCATCGGGGGCACCAACACCGGGGAGCTGTTTTTT	CAIGGTNTGELFF	NA	NA	TRBV10-3	TRBJ2-2
TGCAGTGCTAGAGATAACCATCGAGGGGAATATGGGAACACTGAAGCTTTCTTT	CSARDNHRGEYGNTEAFF	NA	NA	TRBV20-1	TRBJ1-1
TGTGCCACCAGTGATCGCTCAGGGAACACCGGGGAGCTGTTTTTT	CATSDRSGNTGELFF	NA	NA	TRBV24-1	TRBJ2-2
TGTGCCAGCAGCAAGGACTTGGGGGAGACCCAGTACTTC	CASSKDLGETQYF	NA	NA	TRBV27	TRBJ2-5
TGTGCCAGCAGCTCCATATTAACAGATACGCAGTATTTT	CASSSILTDTQYF	NA	once	TRBV7-2	TRBJ2-3
TGTGCCAGCAGTTACACCCAGGAGGGGACTGAAGCTTTCTTT	CASSYTQEGTEAFF	NA	NA	TRBV6-2/TRBV6-3	TRBJ1-1
TGTGCCAGTAGTATAGTGGGACAGGGAAACGAGCAGTACTTC	CASSIVGQGNEQYF	TRBD1	NA	TRBV19	TRBJ2-7
TGCAGTGCTAGTAAACTAGCGGGGGGAACTCCCGGGGAGACCCAGTACTTC	CSASKLAGGTPGETQYF	TRBD2	NA	TRBV20-1	TRBJ2-5
TGTGCCAGCAGTTTTGACAGAGGTGAGCAGTTCTTC	CASSFDRGEQFF	NA	NA	TRBV28	TRBJ2-1
TGTGCCAGCAGCAAATCCGGGACCCGTTTGGAGGAGCAGTACTTC	CASSKSGTRLEEQYF	NA	NA	TRBV21-1	TRBJ2-7
TGTGCCAGCCCAGGGGGACAGTCGATGTACAATGAGCAGTTCTTC	CASPGGQSMYNEQFF	TRBD1	NA	TRBV2	TRBJ2-1
TGTGCCAGCAGCGTAGGAATAGCGGGAGCCTACGAGCAGTACTTC	CASSVGIAGAYEQYF	TRBD2	NA	TRBV9	TRBJ2-7